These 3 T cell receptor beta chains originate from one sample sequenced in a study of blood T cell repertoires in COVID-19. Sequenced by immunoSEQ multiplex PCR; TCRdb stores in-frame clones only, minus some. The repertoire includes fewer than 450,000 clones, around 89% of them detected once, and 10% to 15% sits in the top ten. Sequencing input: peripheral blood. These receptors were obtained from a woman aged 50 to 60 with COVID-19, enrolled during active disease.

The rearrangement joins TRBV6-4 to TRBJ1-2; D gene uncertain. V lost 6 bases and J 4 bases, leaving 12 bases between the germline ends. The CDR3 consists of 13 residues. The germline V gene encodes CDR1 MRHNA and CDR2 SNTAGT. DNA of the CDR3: TGTGCCAGCAGAAGGAGCCCTGGCTATGGCTACACCTTC. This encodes CASRRSPGYGYTF.

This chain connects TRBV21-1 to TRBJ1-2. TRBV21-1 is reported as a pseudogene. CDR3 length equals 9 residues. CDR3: CASSIGGAF. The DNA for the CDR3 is TGTGCCAGCAGCATTGGGGGGGCCTTC.

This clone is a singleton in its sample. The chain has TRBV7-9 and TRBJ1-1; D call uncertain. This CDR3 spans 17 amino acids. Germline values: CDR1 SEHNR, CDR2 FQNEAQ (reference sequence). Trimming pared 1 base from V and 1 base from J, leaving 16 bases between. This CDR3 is CASSLEPGWAGNTEAFF. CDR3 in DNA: TGTGCCAGCAGCTTAGAGCCGGGGTGGGCGGGGAACACTGAAGCTTTCTTT.